The clone carrying this T cell receptor (beta chain) was picked up a small number of times. What it binds is not known. TCRdb reprocessed the 5' RACE reads via MiXCR and lists one record per CDR3 protein. This sample yields a few hundred thousand distinct CDR3 sequences, of which approximately 15% are seen a single time; roughly a fifth belongs to the top ten. This specimen comes from a study of T-cell memory formation after mild COVID-19. At the level of the study: TCR clusters were mostly donor specific.

Points from the study as a whole: Researchers found some responding clones in pre-infection memory, a sign that cross-reactive memory joined. Clones that shrank (day 15 to 85) were balanced CD4/CD8, whereas later expanders leaned CD4+.

The CDR3 contains 13 residues. Looked up from germline, CDR1 is LNHNV and CDR2 is YYDKDF (reference sequence). The V and J ends lost 0 bases and 4 bases respectively, with 7 bases between them. The sequenced sample consisted of PBMCs or a T cell subset sorted from them (not recorded which). This TCR came from a man aged 18 to 30 who had mild COVID-19 (a few samples of this study predate the infection). Cell type and time point are not known. The gene calls are TRBV15 and TRBJ2-7; D not certain. The CDR3 region is CATSRDRYYEQYF. The DNA of the CDR3 is TGTGCCACCAGCAGAGATCGGTATTACGAGCAGTACTTC.